The rows below give T cell receptor beta chains drawn from one sample of a study of OX40 agonist ivuxolimab in advanced cancers. Sequencing was performed with immunoSEQ multiplex PCR; in TCRdb, only in-frame clones are kept and a portion is missing. The sample gives roughly 58,000 clones, approximately 80% of which show up once; about 6% is in the top ten. The sequencing here drew on CD4+ or CD8+ T cells sorted from blood, taken in a trial of the OX40 agonist ivuxolimab. These receptor sequences come from an adult with an advanced solid tumor such as melanoma, head and neck, liver or kidney cancer. CDR3s include the opening cysteine and the closing phenylalanine or tryptophan. A D gene is named only where the DNA matches it firmly. Clone size is not always given. Where it is, it says once, few, many or a class for expanded clones.

size,length,V,J,D,DNA,CDR3
NA,14,TRBV18,TRBJ1-3,TRBD1,TGTGCCAGCTCACCGGGACAGGGTAGAAACACCATATATTTT,CASSPGQGRNTIYF
NA,14,TRBV6-5,TRBJ2-1,TRBD1,TGTGCCAGCAGTTACGGGACAGTCAACAATGAGCAGTTCTTC,CASSYGTVNNEQFF
NA,16,TRBV30,TRBJ1-5,NA,TGTGCCTGGAGTCCTCAGTGGCAGGGTGGGGACCAGCCCCAGCATTTT,CAWSPQWQGGDQPQHF
few,15,TRBV19,TRBJ1-1,NA,TGTGCCAGTCACCTGGGGGCGGAGCCGAACACTGAAGCTTTCTTT,CASHLGAEPNTEAFF
NA,15,TRBV7-2,TRBJ2-7,TRBD1,TGTGCCAGCAGCTTAACCCCGGGACAGGGATACGAGCAGTACTTC,CASSLTPGQGYEQYF
NA,14,TRBV28,TRBJ2-3,NA,TGTGCCAGCAGTTTTGCGGGGAACGCAGATACGCAGTATTTT,CASSFAGNADTQYF
few,15,TRBV28,TRBJ1-1,TRBD1,TGTGCCAGCAGTTTGGGGACAGGGGGAAATACTGAAGCTTTCTTT,CASSLGTGGNTEAFF
NA,16,TRBV4-3,TRBJ2-2,TRBD2,TGCGCCAGCAGCCAAGATCGGGGGGGGAACACCGGGGAGCTGTTTTTT,CASSQDRGGNTGELFF
medium-sized,17,TRBV5-4,TRBJ1-4,NA,TGTGCCAGCAGCCCTGGGGCAGGGCGCTCAACTAATGAAAAACTGTTTTTT,CASSPGAGRSTNEKLFF
NA,14,TRBV2,TRBJ1-6,NA,TGTGCCAGCAGGACAGACACCAGCTCATCACCCCTCCACTTT,CASRTDTSSSPLHF
NA,19,TRBV19,TRBJ2-5,TRBD1,TGTGCCAGTAGTCCCCTTGGGGGGGGACAGGGCGGGGACATAGAGACCCAGTACTTC,CASSPLGGGQGGDIETQYF
NA,13,TRBV2,TRBJ1-1,TRBD1,TGTGCCAGCAGTCGACAGGGGGCGACTGAAGCTTTCTTT,CASSRQGATEAFF
NA,14,TRBV15,TRBJ1-1,TRBD1,TGTGCCACCAGCAGTCAAACGGGAGGCAGGGGGGCTTTCTTT,CATSSQTGGRGAFF
NA,15,TRBV6-1,TRBJ1-3,TRBD1,TGTGCCAGCAGCCGCGACAGGGGCTCTGGAAACACCATATATTTT,CASSRDRGSGNTIYF
few,14,TRBV18,TRBJ2-1,NA,TGTGCCAGCTCACGCGGGCCTCGGGACAATGAGCAGTTCTTC,CASSRGPRDNEQFF
NA,15,TRBV5-8,TRBJ1-5,NA,TGTGCCAGCAGCTTGGCCGACGGTTTCGGCCAGCCCCAGCATTTT,CASSLADGFGQPQHF
NA,14,TRBV10-3,TRBJ1-4,TRBD1,TGTGCCATCAGTACAGGGGGTTCTAATGAAAAACTGTTTTTT,CAISTGGSNEKLFF
NA,16,TRBV5-8,TRBJ1-1,NA,TGTGCCAGCAGCTTGGCCGCCTCCCGACCGAACACTGAAGCTTTCTTT,CASSLAASRPNTEAFF
once,13,TRBV6-5,TRBJ1-2,NA,TGTGCCAGCAGTTACTCGATGTTCAGCGGCTACACCTTC,CASSYSMFSGYTF
NA,15,TRBV5-4,TRBJ2-2,TRBD2,TGTGCCAGCAGCTTACTAGCGGGAGTGTCCGGGGAGCTGTTTTTT,CASSLLAGVSGELFF
NA,14,TRBV28,TRBJ2-2,TRBD2,TGTGCCAGCATCACGGGAGGGAACACCGGGGAGCTGTTTTTT,CASITGGNTGELFF
NA,19,TRBV9,TRBJ2-6,TRBD1,TGTGCCAGCAGCGTTACCCCGACAGGGATTGGCTCTGGGGCCAACGTCCTGACTTTC,CASSVTPTGIGSGANVLTF
NA,14,TRBV2,TRBJ1-3,NA,TGTGCCAGCAAACCAGGGTACTCTGGAAACACCATATATTTT,CASKPGYSGNTIYF
once,14,TRBV2,TRBJ2-1,NA,TGTGCCAGCACTCAGGACTTAGGTAGCGATGAGCAGTTCTTC,CASTQDLGSDEQFF